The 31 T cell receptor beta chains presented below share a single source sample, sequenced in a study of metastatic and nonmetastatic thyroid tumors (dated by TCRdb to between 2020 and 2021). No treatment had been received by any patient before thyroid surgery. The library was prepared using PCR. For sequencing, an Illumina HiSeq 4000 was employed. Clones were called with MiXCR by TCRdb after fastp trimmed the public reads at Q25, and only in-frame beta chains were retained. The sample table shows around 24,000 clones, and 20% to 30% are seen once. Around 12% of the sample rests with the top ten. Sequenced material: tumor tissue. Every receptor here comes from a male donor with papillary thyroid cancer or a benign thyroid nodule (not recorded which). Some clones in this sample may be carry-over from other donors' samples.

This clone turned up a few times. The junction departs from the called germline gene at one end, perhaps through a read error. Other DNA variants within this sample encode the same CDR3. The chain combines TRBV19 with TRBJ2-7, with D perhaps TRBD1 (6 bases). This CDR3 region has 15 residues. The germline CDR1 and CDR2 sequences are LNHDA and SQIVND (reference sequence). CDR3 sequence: CASSIIRTDLSEQYF. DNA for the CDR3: TGCGCCAGTAGTATTATCCGGACAGACCTCTCCGAGCAGTACTTC.

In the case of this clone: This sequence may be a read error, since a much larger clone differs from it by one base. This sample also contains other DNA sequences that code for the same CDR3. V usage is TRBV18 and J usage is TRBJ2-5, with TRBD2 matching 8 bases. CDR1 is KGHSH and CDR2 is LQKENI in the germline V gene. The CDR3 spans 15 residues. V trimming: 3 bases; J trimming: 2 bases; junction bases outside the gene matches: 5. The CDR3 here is CASSPGSGIQETQYF. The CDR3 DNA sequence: TGTGCCAGCTCACCGGGTAGCGGGATACAAGAGACCCAGTACTTC. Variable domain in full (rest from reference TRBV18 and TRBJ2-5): NAGVMQNPRHLVRRRGQEARLRCSPMKGHSHVYWYRQLPEEGLKFMVYLQKENIIDESGMPKERFSAEFPKEGPSILRIQQVVRGDSAAYFCASSPGSGIQETQYFGPGTRLLVL.

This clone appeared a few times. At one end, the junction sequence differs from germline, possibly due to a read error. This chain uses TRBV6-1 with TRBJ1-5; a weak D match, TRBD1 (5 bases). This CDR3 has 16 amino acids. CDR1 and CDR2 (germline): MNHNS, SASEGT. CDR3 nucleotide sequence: TGTGTCAGCAGTGAGCTGCCAGGGTGCGGCAATCAGCCCCAGCATTTT. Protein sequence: CVSSELPGCGNQPQHF.

Written as DNA, the CDR3 is TGTGAAAGCAGCTTACGCGACAGGGACGGCTACACCTTC. This translates into CESSLRDRDGYTF. The J gene is TRBJ1-2, the V gene TRBV7-2; 7 nucleotides agree with TRBD1. The CDR3 loop spans 13 amino acids. Germline CDR1 and CDR2: SGHTA and FQGNSA.

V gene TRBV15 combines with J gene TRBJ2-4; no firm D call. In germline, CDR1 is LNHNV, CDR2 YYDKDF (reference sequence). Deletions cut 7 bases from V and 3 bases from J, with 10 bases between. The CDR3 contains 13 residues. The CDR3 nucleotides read TGTGCCACCACCACACATCACAAAAACATTCAGTACTTC. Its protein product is CATTTHHKNIQYF.

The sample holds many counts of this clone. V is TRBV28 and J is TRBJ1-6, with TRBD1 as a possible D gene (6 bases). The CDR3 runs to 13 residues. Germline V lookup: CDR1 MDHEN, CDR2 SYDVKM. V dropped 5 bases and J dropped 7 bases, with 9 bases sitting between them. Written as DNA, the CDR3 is TGTGCCAGCAGTCGACAGGAGAATTCACCCCTCCACTTT. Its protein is CASSRQENSPLHF. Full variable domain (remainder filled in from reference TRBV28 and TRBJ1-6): DVKVTQSSRYLVKRTGEKVFLECVQDMDHENMFWYRQDPGLGLRLIYFSYDVKMKEKGDIPEGYSVSREKKERFSLILESASTNQTSMYLCASSRQENSPLHFGNGTRLTVT.

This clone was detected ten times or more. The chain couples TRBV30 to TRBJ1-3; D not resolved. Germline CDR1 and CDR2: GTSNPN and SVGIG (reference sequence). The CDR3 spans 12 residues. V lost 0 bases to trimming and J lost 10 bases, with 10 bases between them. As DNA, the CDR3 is TGTGCCTGGAGTGTACTTGGGCAAACCATATATTTT. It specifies CAWSVLGQTIYF.

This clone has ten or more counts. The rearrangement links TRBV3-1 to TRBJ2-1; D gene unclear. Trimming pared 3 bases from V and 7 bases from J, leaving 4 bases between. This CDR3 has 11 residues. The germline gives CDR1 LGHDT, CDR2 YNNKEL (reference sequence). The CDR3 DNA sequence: TGTGCCAGCAGCCACGCTAATGAGCAGTTCTTC. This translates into CASSHANEQFF.

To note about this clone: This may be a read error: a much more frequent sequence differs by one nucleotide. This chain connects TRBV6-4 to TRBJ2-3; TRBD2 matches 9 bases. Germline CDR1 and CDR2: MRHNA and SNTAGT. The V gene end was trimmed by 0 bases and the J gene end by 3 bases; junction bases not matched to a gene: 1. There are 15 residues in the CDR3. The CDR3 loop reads CASSDSSGRTDTQYF. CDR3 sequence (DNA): TGTGCCAGCAGTGACTCTAGCGGGAGAACAGATACGCAGTATTTT.

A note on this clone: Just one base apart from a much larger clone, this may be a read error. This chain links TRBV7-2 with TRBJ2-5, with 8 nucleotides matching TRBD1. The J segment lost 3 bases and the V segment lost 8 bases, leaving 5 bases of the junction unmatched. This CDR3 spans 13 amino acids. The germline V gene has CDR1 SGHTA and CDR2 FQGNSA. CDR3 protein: CASGATGEETQYF. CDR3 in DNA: TGTGCCAGCGGGGCGACAGGGGAAGAGACCCAGTACTTC.

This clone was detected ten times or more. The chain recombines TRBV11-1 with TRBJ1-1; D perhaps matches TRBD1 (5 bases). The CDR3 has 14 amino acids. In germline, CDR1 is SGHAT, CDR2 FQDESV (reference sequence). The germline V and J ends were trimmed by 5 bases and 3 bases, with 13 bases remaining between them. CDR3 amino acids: CASSSRGWDTEAFF. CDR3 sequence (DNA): TGTGCCAGCAGCAGTAGGGGATGGGACACTGAAGCTTTCTTT.

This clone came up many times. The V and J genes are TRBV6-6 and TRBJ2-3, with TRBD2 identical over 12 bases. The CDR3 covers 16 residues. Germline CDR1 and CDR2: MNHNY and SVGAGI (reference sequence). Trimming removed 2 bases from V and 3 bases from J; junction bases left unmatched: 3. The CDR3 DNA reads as TGTGCCAGCAGTTACGGACTAGCGGGACTAACAGATACGCAGTATTTT. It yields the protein CASSYGLAGLTDTQYF.

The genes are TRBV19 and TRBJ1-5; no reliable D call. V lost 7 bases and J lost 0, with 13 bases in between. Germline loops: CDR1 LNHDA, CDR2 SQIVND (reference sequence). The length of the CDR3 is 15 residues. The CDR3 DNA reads TGTGCCAGTACAGAACAGACCTATAGCAATCAGCCCCAGCATTTT. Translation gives CASTEQTYSNQPQHF.

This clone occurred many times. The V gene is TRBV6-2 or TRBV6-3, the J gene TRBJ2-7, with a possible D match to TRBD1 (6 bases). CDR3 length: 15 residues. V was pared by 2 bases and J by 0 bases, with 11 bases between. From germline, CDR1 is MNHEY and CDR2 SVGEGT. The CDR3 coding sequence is TGTGCCAGCAGTTACGGGGGCGCACGCTCCTACGAGCAGTACTTC. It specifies CASSYGGARSYEQYF.

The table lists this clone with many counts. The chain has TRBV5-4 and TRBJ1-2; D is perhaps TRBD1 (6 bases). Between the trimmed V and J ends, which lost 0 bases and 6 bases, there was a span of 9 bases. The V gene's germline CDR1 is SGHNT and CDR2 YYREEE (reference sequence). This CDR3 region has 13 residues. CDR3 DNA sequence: TGTGCCAGCAGCTTGGTGGAGGGGGATGGCTACACCTTC. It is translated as CASSLVEGDGYTF.

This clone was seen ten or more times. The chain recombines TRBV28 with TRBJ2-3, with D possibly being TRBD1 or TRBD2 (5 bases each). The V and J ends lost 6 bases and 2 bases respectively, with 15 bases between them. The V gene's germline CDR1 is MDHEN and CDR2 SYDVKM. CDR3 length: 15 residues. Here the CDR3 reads CASSSTGLVTDTQYF. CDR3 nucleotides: TGTGCCAGCAGCTCAACGGGGCTTGTCACAGATACGCAGTATTTT.

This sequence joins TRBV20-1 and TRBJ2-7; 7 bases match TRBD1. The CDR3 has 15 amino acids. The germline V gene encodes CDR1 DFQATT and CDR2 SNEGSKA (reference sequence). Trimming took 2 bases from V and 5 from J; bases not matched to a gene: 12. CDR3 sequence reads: CSARWETGSGDEQYF. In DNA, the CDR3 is TGCAGTGCTAGATGGGAGACAGGGAGTGGGGACGAGCAGTACTTC.

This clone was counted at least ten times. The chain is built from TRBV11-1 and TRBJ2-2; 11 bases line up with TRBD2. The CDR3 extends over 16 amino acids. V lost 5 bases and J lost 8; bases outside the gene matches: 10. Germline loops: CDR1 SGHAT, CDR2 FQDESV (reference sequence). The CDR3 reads CASSPGLAGALGELFF. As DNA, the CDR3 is TGTGCCAGCAGCCCCGGACTAGCGGGTGCCTTGGGGGAGCTGTTTTTT.

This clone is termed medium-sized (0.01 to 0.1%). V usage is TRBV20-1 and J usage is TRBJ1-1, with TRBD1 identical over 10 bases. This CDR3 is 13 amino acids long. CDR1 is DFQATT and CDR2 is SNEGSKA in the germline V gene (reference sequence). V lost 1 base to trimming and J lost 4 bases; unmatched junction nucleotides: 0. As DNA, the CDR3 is TGCAGTGCTAGAGGGGACAGGGGCACTGAAGCTTTCTTT. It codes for CSARGDRGTEAFF.

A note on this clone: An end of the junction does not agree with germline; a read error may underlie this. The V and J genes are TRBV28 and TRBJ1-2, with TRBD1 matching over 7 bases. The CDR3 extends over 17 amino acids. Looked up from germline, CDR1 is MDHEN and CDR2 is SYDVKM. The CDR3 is CASSTRGGGAPDYVYTF. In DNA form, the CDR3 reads TGTGCCAGCAGTACCCGGGGAGGGGGCGCCCCTGACTATGTCTACACCTTC.

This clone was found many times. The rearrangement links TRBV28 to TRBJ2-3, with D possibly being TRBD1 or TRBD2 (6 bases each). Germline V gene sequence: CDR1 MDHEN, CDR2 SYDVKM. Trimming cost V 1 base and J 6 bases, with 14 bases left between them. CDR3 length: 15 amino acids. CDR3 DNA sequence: TGTGCCAGCAGTTTATCCCAGCTAGGGGGGGATACGCAGTATTTT. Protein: CASSLSQLGGDTQYF.

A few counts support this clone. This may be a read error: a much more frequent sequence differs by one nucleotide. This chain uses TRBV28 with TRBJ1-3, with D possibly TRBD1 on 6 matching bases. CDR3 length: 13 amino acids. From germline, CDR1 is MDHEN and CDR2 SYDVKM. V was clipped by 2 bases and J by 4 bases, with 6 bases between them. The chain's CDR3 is CASSLGTGNTIYF. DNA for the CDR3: TGTGCCAGCAGTTTAGGGACAGGAAACACCATATATTTT.

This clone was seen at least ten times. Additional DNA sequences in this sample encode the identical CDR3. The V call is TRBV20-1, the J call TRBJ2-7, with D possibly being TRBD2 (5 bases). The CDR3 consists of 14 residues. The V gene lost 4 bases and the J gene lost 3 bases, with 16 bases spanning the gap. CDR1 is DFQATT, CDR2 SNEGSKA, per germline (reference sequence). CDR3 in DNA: TGCAGTGCTACCCGTCGGGCCGCGGGCTACGAGCAGTACTTC. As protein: CSATRRAAGYEQYF.

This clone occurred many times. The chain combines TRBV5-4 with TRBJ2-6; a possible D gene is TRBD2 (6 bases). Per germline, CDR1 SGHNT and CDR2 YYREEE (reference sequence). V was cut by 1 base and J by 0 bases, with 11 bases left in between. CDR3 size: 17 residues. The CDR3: CASSLMGGFSGANVLTF. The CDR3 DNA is TGTGCCAGCAGCTTGATGGGGGGATTCTCTGGGGCCAACGTCCTGACTTTC. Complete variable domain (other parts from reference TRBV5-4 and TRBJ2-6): ETGVTQSPTHLIKTRGQQVTLRCSSQSGHNTVSWYQQALGQGPQFIFQYYREEENGRGNFPPRFSGLQFPNYSSELNVNALELDDSALYLCASSLMGGFSGANVLTFGAGSRLTVL.

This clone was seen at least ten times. Here the CDR3 DNA reads TGTGCCAGCAGACAGGGCGCTAATTCACCCCTCCACTTT. Translating it yields CASRQGANSPLHF. The V and J genes are TRBV7-2 and TRBJ1-6; tentatively, D is TRBD1 (6 bases). V was clipped by 6 bases and J by 6 bases, with 9 bases between them. Germline V lookup: CDR1 SGHTA, CDR2 FQGNSA. CDR3 size: 13 residues. Combining the CDR3 with reference TRBV7-2 and TRBJ1-6 gives the whole variable domain GAGVSQSPSNKVTEKGKDVELRCDPISGHTALYWYRQSLGQGLEFLIYFQGNSAPDKSGLPSDRFSAERTGGSVSTLTIQRTQQEDSAVYLCASRQGANSPLHFGNGTRLTVT.

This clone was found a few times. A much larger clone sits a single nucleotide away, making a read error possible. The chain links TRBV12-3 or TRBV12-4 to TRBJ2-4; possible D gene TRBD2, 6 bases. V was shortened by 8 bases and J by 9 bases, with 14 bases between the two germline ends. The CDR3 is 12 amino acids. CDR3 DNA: TGTGCCAGCGGGAGGTGTGGGGGCATTCAGTACTTC. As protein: CASGRCGGIQYF.

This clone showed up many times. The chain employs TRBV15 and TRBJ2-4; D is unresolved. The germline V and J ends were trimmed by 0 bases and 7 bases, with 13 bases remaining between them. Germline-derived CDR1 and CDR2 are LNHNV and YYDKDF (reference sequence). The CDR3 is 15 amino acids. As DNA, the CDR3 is TGTGCCACCAGCAGAGATCGTGCCAGAACGAACATTCAGTACTTC. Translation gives CATSRDRARTNIQYF. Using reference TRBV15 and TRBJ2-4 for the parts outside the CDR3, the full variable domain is DAMVIQNPRYQVTQFGKPVTLSCSQTLNHNVMYWYQQKSSQAPKLLFHYYDKDFNNEADTPDNFQSRRPNTSFCFLDIRSPGLGDTAMYLCATSRDRARTNIQYFGAGTRLSVL.

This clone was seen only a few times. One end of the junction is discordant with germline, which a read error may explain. Written as DNA, the CDR3 is TGTGCCAGCAGTTCCCTAGCGGCAGGATGGTCCTACAATGAGCAGTTCTTT. Translating it yields CASSSLAAGWSYNEQFF. V gene TRBV12-3 or TRBV12-4 combines with J gene TRBJ2-1; 7 bases line up with TRBD2. CDR3 length: 17 residues.

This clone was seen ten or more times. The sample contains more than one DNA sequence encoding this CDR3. The CDR3 loop reads CAAGLPQHF. The DNA of the CDR3 is TGTGCCGCCGGGCTGCCCCAGCATTTT. The chain carries TRBV24-1 and TRBJ1-5, with D uncertain. Germline V gene data show CDR1 as KGHDR and CDR2 as SFDVKD. Trimming pared 12 bases from V and 9 bases from J, leaving 8 bases between. The CDR3 is 9 residues long.

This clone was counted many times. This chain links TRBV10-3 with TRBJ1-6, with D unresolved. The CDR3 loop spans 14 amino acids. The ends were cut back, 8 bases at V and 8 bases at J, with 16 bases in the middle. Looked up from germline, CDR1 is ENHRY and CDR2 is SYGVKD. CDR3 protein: CAIQTGVYDSPLHF. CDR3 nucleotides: TGTGCCATCCAGACTGGGGTTTATGATTCACCCCTCCACTTT.

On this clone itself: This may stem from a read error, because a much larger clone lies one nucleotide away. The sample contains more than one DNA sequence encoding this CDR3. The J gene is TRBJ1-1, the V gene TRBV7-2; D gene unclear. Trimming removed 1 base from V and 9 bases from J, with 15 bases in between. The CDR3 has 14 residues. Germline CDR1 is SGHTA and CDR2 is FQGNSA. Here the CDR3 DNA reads TGTGCCAGCAGCTTAGGTAGTGGGGTTCCACAAGCTTTCTTT. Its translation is CASSLGSGVPQAFF.